Following are 17 T cell receptor beta chains from one sample sequenced in a study of blood T cell repertoires in COVID-19. The assay was immunoSEQ multiplex PCR, and TCRdb's table has in-frame clones only and misses some. The sample comprises under 250,000 clones, 75% to 85% of which are singletons, and less than 6% rests with the top ten. Sequenced sample: peripheral blood. These receptors all stem from a woman in her seventies with COVID-19, enrolled during active disease.

The chain recombines TRBV29-1 with TRBJ2-3; D unresolved. CDR3 length: 12 amino acids. CDR1 and CDR2 (germline): SQVTM, ANQGSEA. V gave up 8 bases and J gave up 1 base, with 10 bases separating them. Written as DNA, the CDR3 is TGCAGCTTCCTCTCCGGCACAGATACGCAGTATTTT. Protein sequence: CSFLSGTDTQYF.

The gene calls are TRBV3-1 (or the pseudogene TRBV3-2) and TRBJ2-7, with D uncertain. Trimming removed 4 bases at V and 3 bases at J, with 13 bases between. CDR1 and CDR2 (germline): LGHDT, YNNKEL (reference sequence). There are 14 residues in the CDR3. The CDR3 sequence: CASSPTYNYYEQYF. CDR3 in DNA: TGTGCCAGCAGCCCTACCTATAATTACTACGAGCAGTACTTC.

V gene TRBV3-1 (or the pseudogene TRBV3-2) combines with J gene TRBJ2-1; TRBD2 is a possible D gene (6 bases). The CDR3 loop spans 15 amino acids. Germline CDR1 and CDR2: LGHDT and YNNKEL (reference sequence). V lost 0 bases and J 9 bases, leaving 15 bases between the germline ends. For the CDR3, the DNA is TGTGCCAGCAGCCAAGAGGGGTCTGGGCGGGGTGAGCAGTTCTTC. Protein: CASSQEGSGRGEQFF.

The chain links TRBV4-3 to TRBJ2-4; D may be TRBD2 (6 bases). The CDR3 extends over 13 amino acids. V lost 5 bases, J lost 6 bases, and 11 bases lay in between. Germline lookup yields CDR1 LGHNA and CDR2 YSLEER. The CDR3 spells CASSGGFGNIQYF. The CDR3 DNA is TGCGCCAGCAGCGGGGGGTTCGGAAACATTCAGTACTTC.

This chain connects TRBV3-1 (or the pseudogene TRBV3-2) to TRBJ2-5, with a weak D call TRBD2 (7 bases). Germline V lookup: CDR1 LGHDT, CDR2 YNNKEL (reference sequence). This CDR3 is 15 amino acids long. The germline V and J ends were trimmed by 0 bases and 4 bases, with 12 bases remaining between them. CDR3 loop: CASSQEEGGGETQYF. CDR3 in DNA: TGTGCCAGCAGCCAAGAGGAAGGGGGGGGAGAGACCCAGTACTTC.

V is TRBV24-1 and J is TRBJ1-5; 8 nucleotides agree with TRBD1. V trimming: 10 bases; J trimming: 6 bases; junction bases outside the gene matches: 4. Per the germline V gene, CDR1 is KGHDR and CDR2 is SFDVKD. The CDR3 has 12 amino acids. The CDR3: CATGTGGQPQHF. The CDR3 DNA reads TGTGCCACGGGCACAGGGGGTCAGCCCCAGCATTTT.

The DNA of the CDR3 is TGTGCCAGCAGCCCCGGGACAGGGCGTAACACCGGGGAGCTGTTTTTT. Translated, it gives CASSPGTGRNTGELFF. This chain uses TRBV28 with TRBJ2-2, with 9 bases matching TRBD1. Losses at the gene ends were 6 bases for V and 2 bases for J; bases not matched to a gene: 7. The CDR3 runs 16 residues. Per germline, CDR1 MDHEN and CDR2 SYDVKM.

The chain recombines TRBV2 with TRBJ1-1; 7 bases agree with TRBD1. J was trimmed by 5 bases and V by 6 bases; bases with no gene match: 9. The CDR3 sequence is 14 residues long. Per the germline V gene, CDR1 is SNHLY and CDR2 is FYNNEI. The CDR3 reads CASSTTGAGTEAFF. The CDR3 DNA is TGTGCCAGCAGCACAACAGGGGCCGGGACTGAAGCTTTCTTT.

This chain joins TRBV6-2 or TRBV6-3 and TRBJ2-3; D is possibly TRBD2 (5 bases). Per the germline V gene, CDR1 is MNHEY and CDR2 is SVGEGT. V lost 0 bases to trimming and J lost 4 bases, with 17 bases between them. This CDR3 is 17 amino acids long. The CDR3 DNA reads as TGTGCCAGCAGTTACTCGATAGGTCAGCGGTCCCCAGATACGCAGTATTTT. Translated: CASSYSIGQRSPDTQYF.

The chain has TRBV4-2 and TRBJ2-7, with 8 positions matching TRBD2. The CDR3 is 15 residues long. Looked up from germline, CDR1 is LGHNA and CDR2 is YNFKEQ. With V trimmed by 4 bases and J by 5 bases, 10 bases remained unmatched. DNA of the CDR3: TGTGCCAGCAGCCCCGCCTCCGGGGGGGAAGACGAGCAGTACTTC. Translated, it gives CASSPASGGEDEQYF.

The chain has TRBV28 and TRBJ1-2; D may be TRBD1 (5 bases). The germline V gene encodes CDR1 MDHEN and CDR2 SYDVKM. The V end lost 5 bases, the J end lost 7 bases, and 20 bases lay between the germline ends. This CDR3 spans 15 amino acids. CDR3 loop: CASSPGGTTGRGYTF. CDR3 bases: TGTGCCAGCAGTCCTGGGGGGACCACAGGTCGTGGCTACACCTTC.

The J gene is TRBJ1-4, the V gene TRBV30, with D unclear. Trimming took 0 bases from V and 8 from J, leaving 16 bases between them. Looked up from germline, CDR1 is GTSNPN and CDR2 is SVGIG (reference sequence). The CDR3 consists of 15 residues. The CDR3 DNA follows: TGTGCCTGGAGTGTCCTTGCGGGCCCGGGGGAAAAACTGTTTTTT. Translation: CAWSVLAGPGEKLFF.

The J gene is TRBJ1-2, the V gene TRBV18; D may be TRBD1 (5 bases). The CDR3 loop spans 14 amino acids. V lost 0 bases and J 3 bases, leaving 8 bases between the germline ends. In germline, CDR1 is KGHSH, CDR2 LQKENI. The CDR3 protein is CASSPPSRDYGYTF. The CDR3 bases are TGTGCCAGCTCACCACCGTCCAGGGACTATGGCTACACCTTC.

The chain recombines TRBV9 with TRBJ1-1; D is unclear. This CDR3 spans 15 amino acids. V shed 0 bases and J shed 2 bases, with 11 bases lying between them. Germline V gene lookup returns CDR1 SGDLS and CDR2 YYNGEE. CDR3 amino acids: CASSVGWSQNTEAFF. CDR3 sequence (DNA): TGTGCCAGCAGCGTAGGCTGGAGTCAAAACACTGAAGCTTTCTTT. Full variable domain (rest looked up from reference TRBV9 and TRBJ1-1): DSGVTQTPKHLITATGQRVTLRCSPRSGDLSVYWYQQSLDQGLQFLIQYYNGEERAKGNILERFSAQQFPDLHSELNLSSLELGDSALYFCASSVGWSQNTEAFFGQGTRLTVV.

In its sample, this clone was seen a few times. The chain carries TRBV12-3 or TRBV12-4 and TRBJ1-5; TRBD1 aligns across 9 bases. The CDR3 loop spans 13 amino acids. V shed 6 bases, J shed 4 bases, and the junction held 1 base outside the gene matches. CDR3 region: CASRGTGNQPQHF. The CDR3 coding sequence is TGTGCCAGCAGGGGGACAGGGAATCAGCCCCAGCATTTT.

The chain recombines TRBV3-1 (or the pseudogene TRBV3-2) with TRBJ1-3, with 9 nucleotides matching TRBD1. In germline, CDR1 is LGHDT, CDR2 YNNKEL (reference sequence). Trimming took 3 bases from V and 2 from J; bases not matched to a gene: 2. The CDR3 runs 15 residues. The CDR3 DNA sequence: TGTGCCAGCAGCCATGGACAGGGGCCTGGAAACACCATATATTTT. Translation gives CASSHGQGPGNTIYF.

This CDR3 reads CASSSLAGVRTDTQYF. DNA for the CDR3: TGTGCCAGCAGTTCACTAGCCGGAGTTCGTACAGATACGCAGTATTTT. The chain is built from TRBV27 and TRBJ2-3, with D perhaps TRBD2 (6 bases). V lost 4 bases to trimming and J lost 3 bases, with 17 bases between them. CDR1 and CDR2 from the germline V gene are MNHEY and SMNVEV (reference sequence). The CDR3 contains 16 residues.